Following are 7 T cell receptor beta chains from one sample sequenced in a study of T cell responses to AZD1222 COVID-19 vaccine. The repertoire was sequenced with immunoSEQ multiplex PCR; TCRdb's copy has only in-frame clones and lacks some. The sample holds over 130,000 clones, more than 90% seen once. This specimen consisted of peripheral blood, obtained 28 days after the second AZD1222 dose. Receptor source: an adult who received the AZD1222 COVID-19 vaccine.

J is TRBJ1-1 and V is TRBV29-1; D unclear. The CDR3 contains 12 residues. From germline, CDR1 is SQVTM and CDR2 ANQGSEA. The V end lost 4 bases, the J end lost 2 bases, and 8 bases lay between the germline ends. The chain's CDR3 is CSVGVANTEAFF. The CDR3 DNA reads as TGCAGCGTTGGAGTAGCTAACACTGAAGCTTTCTTT.

The chain uses TRBV24-1 and TRBJ2-1; a weak D match, TRBD2 (6 bases). This CDR3 is 15 amino acids long. Germline V gene lookup returns CDR1 KGHDR and CDR2 SFDVKD. Trimming left V 1 base short and J 7 bases short, with 13 bases between. CDR3 region: CATSDFPGVGNEQFF. In nucleotides, the CDR3 is TGTGCCACCAGTGATTTCCCGGGAGTCGGGAATGAGCAGTTCTTC.

The chain recombines TRBV28 with TRBJ2-7; the D is unclear. Germline CDR1 and CDR2: MDHEN and SYDVKM. Between the trimmed V and J ends, which lost 7 bases and 0 bases, there was a span of 13 bases. The CDR3 sequence is 14 residues long. This CDR3 is CASTVDTISYEQYF. The CDR3 nucleotides read TGTGCCAGCACCGTAGACACGATCTCCTACGAGCAGTACTTC. The variable domain in full, completed from reference TRBV28 and TRBJ2-7, reads DVKVTQSSRYLVKRTGEKVFLECVQDMDHENMFWYRQDPGLGLRLIYFSYDVKMKEKGDIPEGYSVSREKKERFSLILESASTNQTSMYLCASTVDTISYEQYFGPGTRLTVT.

The chain joins TRBV28 to TRBJ2-2, with D possibly TRBD1 on 6 matching bases. Per the germline V gene, CDR1 is MDHEN and CDR2 is SYDVKM. This CDR3 region has 16 residues. The V and J ends lost 6 bases and 0 bases respectively, with 14 bases between them. The CDR3 is CASSPGDTPNTGELFF. CDR3 in DNA: TGTGCCAGCAGCCCAGGGGATACCCCGAACACCGGGGAGCTGTTTTTT. Combining the CDR3 with reference TRBV28 and TRBJ2-2 gives the whole variable domain DVKVTQSSRYLVKRTGEKVFLECVQDMDHENMFWYRQDPGLGLRLIYFSYDVKMKEKGDIPEGYSVSREKKERFSLILESASTNQTSMYLCASSPGDTPNTGELFFGEGSRLTVL.

This chain connects TRBV6-2 or TRBV6-3 to TRBJ1-1; D unresolved. This CDR3 contains 13 residues. Per the germline V gene, CDR1 is MNHEY and CDR2 is SVGEGT. The germline V and J ends were trimmed by 2 bases and 8 bases, with 12 bases remaining between them. In DNA, the CDR3 is TGTGCCAGCAGTTACAGGTCGGAGAAGGAAGCTTTCTTT. Its protein product is CASSYRSEKEAFF.

This chain joins TRBV19 and TRBJ2-7; a possible D gene is TRBD1 (6 bases). Germline assignment: CDR1 LNHDA and CDR2 SQIVND (reference sequence). Trimming removed 5 bases at V and 2 bases at J, with 10 bases between. The CDR3 is 13 residues long. The CDR3 loop is CASSPGTPYEQYF. CDR3 nucleotides: TGTGCCAGTAGTCCCGGGACACCCTACGAGCAGTACTTC.

This chain links TRBV4-2 with TRBJ1-5, with TRBD1 identical over 8 bases. The CDR3 runs to 13 residues. V lost 4 bases to trimming and J lost 5 bases; unmatched junction nucleotides: 1. Germline lookup yields CDR1 LGHNA and CDR2 YNFKEQ. The CDR3 protein is CASSLDRDQPQHF. The DNA for the CDR3 is TGTGCCAGCAGCCTGGACAGGGATCAGCCCCAGCATTTT.